The source of this T cell receptor (beta chain) is a study of vaccination and CD4 T cells after COVID-19. On this clonotype itself: As yet, its antigen is unknown.

Regarding treatment: roughly 10-day PBMC culture with coronavirus spike peptide pools or control peptides (ViraFEST assay). The unexposed donor provided CD4+ T cells, which were taken before the COVID-19 pandemic (2011-2018). Four cold-coronavirus spikes and SARS-CoV-2 S/N were the probes applied, cells permitting, to CD4+ T cells from unexposed donors. Sequencing of DNA taken from cultured CD4+ T cells relied on the Oncomine TCR Beta short-read assay. MiXCR, applied by TCRdb to the PCR reads, yields one record per CDR3 protein. The sample has nearly 4,500 distinct CDR3 sequences, nearly 65% seen once. V shed 2 bases and J 6 bases; nucleotides not matched to a gene: 11. The CDR3 totals 17 residues. CDR1 is WNHNN and CDR2 is SYGVQD in the germline V gene (reference sequence).

The chain joins TRBV10-1 to TRBJ2-2; 8 positions match TRBD1. This sequence originates from a human donor in good health. Sequences were obtained from CD4+ T cells from blood, cultured in vitro. The CDR3 nucleotides are TGCGCCAGCAGTGAGCTTCTCCAGGGGGCTTCATCCGGGGAGCTGTTTTTT. It specifies CASSELLQGASSGELFF.